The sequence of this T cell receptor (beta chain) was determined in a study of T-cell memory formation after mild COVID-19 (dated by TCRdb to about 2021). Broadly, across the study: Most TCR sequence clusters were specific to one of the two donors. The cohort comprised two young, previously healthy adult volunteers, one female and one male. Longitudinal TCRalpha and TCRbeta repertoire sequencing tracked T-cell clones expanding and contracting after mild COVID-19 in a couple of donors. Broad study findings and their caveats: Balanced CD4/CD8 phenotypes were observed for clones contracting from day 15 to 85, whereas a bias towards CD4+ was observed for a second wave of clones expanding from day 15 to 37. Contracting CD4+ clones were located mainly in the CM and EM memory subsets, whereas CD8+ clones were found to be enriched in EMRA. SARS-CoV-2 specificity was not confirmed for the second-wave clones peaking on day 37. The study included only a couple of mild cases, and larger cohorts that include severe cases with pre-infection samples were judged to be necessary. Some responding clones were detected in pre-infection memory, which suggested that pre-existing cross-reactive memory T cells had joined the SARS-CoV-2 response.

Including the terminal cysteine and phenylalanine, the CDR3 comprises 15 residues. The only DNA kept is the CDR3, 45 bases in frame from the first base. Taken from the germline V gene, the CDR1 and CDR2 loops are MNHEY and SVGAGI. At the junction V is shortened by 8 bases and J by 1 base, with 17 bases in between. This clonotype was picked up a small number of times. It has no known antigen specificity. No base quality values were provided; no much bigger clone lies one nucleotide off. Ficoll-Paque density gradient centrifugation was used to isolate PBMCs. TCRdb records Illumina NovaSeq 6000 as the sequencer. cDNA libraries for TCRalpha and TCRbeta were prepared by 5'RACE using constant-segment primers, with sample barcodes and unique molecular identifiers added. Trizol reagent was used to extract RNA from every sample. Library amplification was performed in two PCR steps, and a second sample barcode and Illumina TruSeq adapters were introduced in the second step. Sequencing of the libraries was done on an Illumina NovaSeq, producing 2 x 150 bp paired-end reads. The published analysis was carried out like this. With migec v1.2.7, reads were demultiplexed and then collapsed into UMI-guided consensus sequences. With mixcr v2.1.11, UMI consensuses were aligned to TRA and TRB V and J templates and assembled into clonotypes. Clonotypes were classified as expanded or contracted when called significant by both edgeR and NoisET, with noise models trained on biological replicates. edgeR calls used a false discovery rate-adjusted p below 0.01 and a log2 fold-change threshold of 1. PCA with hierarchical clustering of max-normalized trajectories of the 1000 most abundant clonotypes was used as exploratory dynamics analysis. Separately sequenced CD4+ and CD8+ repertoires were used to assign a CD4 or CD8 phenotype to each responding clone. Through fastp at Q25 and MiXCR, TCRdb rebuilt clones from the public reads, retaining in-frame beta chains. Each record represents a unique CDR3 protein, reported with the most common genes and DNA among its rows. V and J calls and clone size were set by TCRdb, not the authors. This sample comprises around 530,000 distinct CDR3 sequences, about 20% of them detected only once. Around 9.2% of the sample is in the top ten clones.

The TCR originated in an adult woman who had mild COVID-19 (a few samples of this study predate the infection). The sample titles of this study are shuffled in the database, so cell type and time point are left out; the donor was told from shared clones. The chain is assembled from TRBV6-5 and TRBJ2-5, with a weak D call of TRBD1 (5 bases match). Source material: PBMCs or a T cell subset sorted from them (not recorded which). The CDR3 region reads CASAPRIQGQETQYF. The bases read TGTGCCAGCGCCCCAAGGATCCAGGGCCAAGAGACCCAGTACTTC.